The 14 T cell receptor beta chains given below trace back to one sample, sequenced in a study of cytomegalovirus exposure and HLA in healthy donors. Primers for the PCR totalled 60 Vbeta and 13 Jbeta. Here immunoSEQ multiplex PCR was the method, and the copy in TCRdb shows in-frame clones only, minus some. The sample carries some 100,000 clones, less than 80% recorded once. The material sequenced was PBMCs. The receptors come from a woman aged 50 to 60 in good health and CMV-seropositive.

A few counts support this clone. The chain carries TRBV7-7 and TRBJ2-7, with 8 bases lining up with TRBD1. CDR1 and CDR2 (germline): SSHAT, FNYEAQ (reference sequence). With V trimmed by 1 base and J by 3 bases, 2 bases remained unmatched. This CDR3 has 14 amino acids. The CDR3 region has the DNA TGTGCCAGCAGCTTAGGCGGACAGGGCTACGAGCAGTACTTC. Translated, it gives CASSLGGQGYEQYF. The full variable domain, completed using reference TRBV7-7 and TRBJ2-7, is GAGVSQSPRYKVTKRGQDVTLRCDPISSHATLYWYQQALGQGPEFLTYFNYEAQPDKSGLPSDRFSAERPEGSISTLTIQRTEQRDSAMYRCASSLGGQGYEQYFGPGTRLTVT.

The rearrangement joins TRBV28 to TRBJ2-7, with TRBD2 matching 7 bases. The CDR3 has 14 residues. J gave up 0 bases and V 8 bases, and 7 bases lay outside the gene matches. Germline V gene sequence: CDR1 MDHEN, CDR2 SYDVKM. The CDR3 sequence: CASVRGGSSYEQYF. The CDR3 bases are TGTGCCAGCGTAAGGGGCGGGAGCTCCTACGAGCAGTACTTC.

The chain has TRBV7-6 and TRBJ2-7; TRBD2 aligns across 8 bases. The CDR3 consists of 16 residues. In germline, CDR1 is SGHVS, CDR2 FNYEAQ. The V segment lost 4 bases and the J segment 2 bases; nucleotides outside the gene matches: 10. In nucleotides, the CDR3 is TGTGCCAGCAGCTCACTTGGACTAGCTTCAACCTACGAGCAGTACTTC. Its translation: CASSSLGLASTYEQYF.

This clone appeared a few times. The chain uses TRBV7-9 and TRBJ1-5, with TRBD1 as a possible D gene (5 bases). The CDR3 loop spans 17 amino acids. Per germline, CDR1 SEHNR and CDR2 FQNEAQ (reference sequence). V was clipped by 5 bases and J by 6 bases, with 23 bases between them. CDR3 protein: CASSLGEMGGRGQPQHF. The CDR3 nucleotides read TGTGCCAGCAGCCTGGGCGAGATGGGGGGAAGGGGTCAGCCCCAGCATTTT.

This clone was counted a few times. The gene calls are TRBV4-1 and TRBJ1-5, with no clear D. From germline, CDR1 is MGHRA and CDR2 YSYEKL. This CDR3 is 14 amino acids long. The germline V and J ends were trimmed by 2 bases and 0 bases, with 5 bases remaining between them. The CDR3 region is CASSQSYSNQPQHF. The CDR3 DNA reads TGCGCCAGCAGCCAATCCTATAGCAATCAGCCCCAGCATTTT.

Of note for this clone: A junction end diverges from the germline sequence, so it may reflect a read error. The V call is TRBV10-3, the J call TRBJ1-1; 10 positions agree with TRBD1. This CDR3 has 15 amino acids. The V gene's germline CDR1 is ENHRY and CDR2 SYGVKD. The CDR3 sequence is CAISELTGGEGRQGF. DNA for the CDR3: TGTGCCATCAGTGAGTTGACAGGGGGCGAGGGTCGACAGGGATTT.

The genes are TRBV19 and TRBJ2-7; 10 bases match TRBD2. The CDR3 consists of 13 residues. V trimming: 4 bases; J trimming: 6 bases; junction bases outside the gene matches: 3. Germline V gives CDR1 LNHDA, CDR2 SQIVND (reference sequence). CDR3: CASSRGTSVEQYF. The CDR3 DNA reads TGTGCCAGTAGTAGAGGGACTAGCGTCGAGCAGTACTTC.

The CDR3 region has the DNA TGTGCCAGTAGTATGAGGGACAGGGGATTGAAGCCCCAGCATTTT. Protein sequence: CASSMRDRGLKPQHF. This sequence joins TRBV19 and TRBJ1-5; 10 nucleotides agree with TRBD1. There are 15 residues in the CDR3. The V and J ends lost 3 bases and 8 bases, in that order; junction bases with no gene match: 7. CDR1 and CDR2 from the germline V gene are LNHDA and SQIVND (reference sequence). The variable domain in full, completed from reference TRBV19 and TRBJ1-5, reads DGGITQSPKYLFRKEGQNVTLSCEQNLNHDAMYWYRQDPGQGLRLIYYSQIVNDFQKGDIAEGYSVSREKKESFPLTVTSAQKNPTAFYLCASSMRDRGLKPQHFGDGTRLSIL.

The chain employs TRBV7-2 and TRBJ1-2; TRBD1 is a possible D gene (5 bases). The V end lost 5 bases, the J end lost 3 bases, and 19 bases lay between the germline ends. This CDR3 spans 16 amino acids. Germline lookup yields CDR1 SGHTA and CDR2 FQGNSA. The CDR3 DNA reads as TGTGCCAGCAGCCCGGGGGTCGGTTCAGGGTACTATGGCTACACCTTC. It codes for CASSPGVGSGYYGYTF.

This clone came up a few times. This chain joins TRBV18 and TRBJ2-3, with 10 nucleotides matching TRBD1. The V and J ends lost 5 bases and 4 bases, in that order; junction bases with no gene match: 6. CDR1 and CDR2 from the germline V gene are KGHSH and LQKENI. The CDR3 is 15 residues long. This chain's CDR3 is CASSTTGGRADTQYF. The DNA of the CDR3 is TGTGCCAGCTCAACGACAGGGGGCAGGGCAGATACGCAGTATTTT. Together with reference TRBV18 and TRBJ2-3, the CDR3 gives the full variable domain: NAGVMQNPRHLVRRRGQEARLRCSPMKGHSHVYWYRQLPEEGLKFMVYLQKENIIDESGMPKERFSAEFPKEGPSILRIQQVVRGDSAAYFCASSTTGGRADTQYFGPGTRLTVL.

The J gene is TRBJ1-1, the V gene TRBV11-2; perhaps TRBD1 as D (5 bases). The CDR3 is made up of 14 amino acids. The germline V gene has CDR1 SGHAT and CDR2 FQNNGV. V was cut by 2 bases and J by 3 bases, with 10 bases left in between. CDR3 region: CASSLLTAYTEAFF. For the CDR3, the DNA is TGTGCCAGCAGCTTATTGACAGCTTACACTGAAGCTTTCTTT.

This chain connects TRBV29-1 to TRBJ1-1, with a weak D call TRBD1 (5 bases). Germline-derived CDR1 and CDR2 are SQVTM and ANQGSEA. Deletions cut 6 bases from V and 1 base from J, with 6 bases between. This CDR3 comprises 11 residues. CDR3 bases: TGCAGCGTCAGGGAGAACACTGAAGCTTTCTTT. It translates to CSVRENTEAFF.

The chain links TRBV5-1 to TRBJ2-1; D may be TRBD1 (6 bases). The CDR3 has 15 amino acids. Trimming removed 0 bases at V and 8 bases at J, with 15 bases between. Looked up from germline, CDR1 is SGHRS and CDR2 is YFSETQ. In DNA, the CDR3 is TGCGCCAGCAGCTTGGCCTATTCAGGGGCGGATGAGCAGTTCTTC. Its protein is CASSLAYSGADEQFF.

The CDR3 DNA follows: TGTGCCAGCACCACCGGGACAGGGGCCACCTACGAGCAGTACTTC. Protein sequence: CASTTGTGATYEQYF. The chain combines TRBV4-2 with TRBJ2-7, with TRBD1 matching 10 bases. V shed 7 bases, J shed 2 bases, and the junction held 8 bases outside the gene matches. CDR1 is LGHNA and CDR2 is YNFKEQ in the germline V gene. The CDR3 is 15 amino acids.